This entry describes one TCR beta chain. TCRdb keeps only in-frame clones here, not all; method: immunoSEQ multiplex PCR. The sample carries about 120,000 clones, 86% recorded once. These data belong to a study of cytomegalovirus exposure and HLA in healthy donors. Germline V gene lookup returns CDR1 SGHTA and CDR2 FQGNSA. The ends lost 2 bases at V and 3 bases at J; junction bases unmatched: 5. This CDR3 is 16 amino acids long. Sequenced material: PBMCs. The receptor's source is a young man in good health and CMV-seronegative. The V call is TRBV7-2, the J call TRBJ2-3, with 10 bases that match TRBD2. The CDR3: CASSLSGGAVTDTQYF. The CDR3, as DNA: TGTGCCAGCAGCTTAAGCGGGGGGGCCGTAACAGATACGCAGTATTTT.